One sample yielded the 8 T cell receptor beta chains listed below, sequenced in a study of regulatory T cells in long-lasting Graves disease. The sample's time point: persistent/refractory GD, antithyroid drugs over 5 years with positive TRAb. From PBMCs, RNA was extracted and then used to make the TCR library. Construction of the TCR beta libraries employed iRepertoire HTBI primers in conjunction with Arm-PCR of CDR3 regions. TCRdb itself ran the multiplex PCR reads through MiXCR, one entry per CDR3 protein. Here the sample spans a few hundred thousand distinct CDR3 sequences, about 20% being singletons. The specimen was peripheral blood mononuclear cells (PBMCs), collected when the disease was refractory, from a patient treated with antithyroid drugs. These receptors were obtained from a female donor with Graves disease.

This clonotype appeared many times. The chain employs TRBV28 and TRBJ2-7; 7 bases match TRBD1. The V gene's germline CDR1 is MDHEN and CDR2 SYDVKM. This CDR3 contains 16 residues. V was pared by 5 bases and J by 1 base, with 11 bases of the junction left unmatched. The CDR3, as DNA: TGTGCCAGCAGTCCCTGGGGCCAGGGGGATTCCTACGAGCAGTACTTC. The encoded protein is CASSPWGQGDSYEQYF.

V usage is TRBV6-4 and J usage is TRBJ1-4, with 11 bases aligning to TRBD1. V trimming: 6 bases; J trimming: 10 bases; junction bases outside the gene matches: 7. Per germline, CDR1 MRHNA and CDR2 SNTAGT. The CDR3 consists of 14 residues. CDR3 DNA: TGTGCCAGCAGCTGGACAGGGGGCGCGGGAAAACTGTTTTTT. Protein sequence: CASSWTGGAGKLFF.

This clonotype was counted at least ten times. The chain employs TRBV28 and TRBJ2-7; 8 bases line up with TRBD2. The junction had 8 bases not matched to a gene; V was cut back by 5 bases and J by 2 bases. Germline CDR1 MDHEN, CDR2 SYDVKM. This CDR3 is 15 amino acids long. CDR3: CASSPISSGPYEQYF. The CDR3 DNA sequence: TGTGCCAGCAGTCCTATTTCTAGCGGGCCCTACGAGCAGTACTTC.

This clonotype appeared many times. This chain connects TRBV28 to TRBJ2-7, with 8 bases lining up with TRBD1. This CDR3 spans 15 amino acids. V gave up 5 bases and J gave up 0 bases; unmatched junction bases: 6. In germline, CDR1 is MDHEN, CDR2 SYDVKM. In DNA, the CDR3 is TGTGCCAGCAGTCTTAGACAGGGGATCTCCTACGAGCAGTACTTC. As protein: CASSLRQGISYEQYF.

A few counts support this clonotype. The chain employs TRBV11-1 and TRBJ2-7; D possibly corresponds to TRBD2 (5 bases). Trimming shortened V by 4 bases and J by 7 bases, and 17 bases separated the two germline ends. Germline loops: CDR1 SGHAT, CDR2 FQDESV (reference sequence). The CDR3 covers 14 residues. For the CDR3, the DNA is TGTGCCAGCAGCTCCTCTCCGGCGGCGGGTGAGCAGTACTTC. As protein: CASSSSPAAGEQYF.

CDR3 sequence: CASSQSGGSSYNSPLHF. The CDR3 nucleotides read TGTGCCAGCAGCCAAAGTGGGGGCAGCTCCTATAATTCACCCCTCCACTTT. The chain combines TRBV3-1 with TRBJ1-6, with a tentative D call TRBD1 (6 bases). The CDR3 spans 17 residues. The germline V gene has CDR1 LGHDT and CDR2 YNNKEL (reference sequence). V dropped 2 bases and J dropped 0 bases, with 11 bases sitting between them. The full variable domain, its missing parts supplied by reference TRBV3-1 and TRBJ1-6, is DTAVSQTPKYLVTQMGNDKSIKCEQNLGHDTMYWYKQDSKKFLKIMFSYNNKELIINETVPNRFSPKSPDKAHLNLHINSLELGDSAVYFCASSQSGGSSYNSPLHFGNGTRLTVT.

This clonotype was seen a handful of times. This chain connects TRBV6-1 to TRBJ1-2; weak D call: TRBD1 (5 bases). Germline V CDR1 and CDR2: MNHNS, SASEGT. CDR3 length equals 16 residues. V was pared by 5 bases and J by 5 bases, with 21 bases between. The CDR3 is CASSPDRDGGGYGYTF. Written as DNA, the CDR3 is TGTGCCAGCAGTCCAGACCGGGACGGAGGTGGATATGGCTACACCTTC.

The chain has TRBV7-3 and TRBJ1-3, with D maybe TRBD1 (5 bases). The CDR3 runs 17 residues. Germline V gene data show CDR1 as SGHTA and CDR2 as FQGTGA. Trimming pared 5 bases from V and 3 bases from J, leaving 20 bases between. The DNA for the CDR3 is TGTGCCAGCAGCCCCCCTTGGAGGGGAACAGATGGAAACACCATATATTTT. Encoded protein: CASSPPWRGTDGNTIYF.